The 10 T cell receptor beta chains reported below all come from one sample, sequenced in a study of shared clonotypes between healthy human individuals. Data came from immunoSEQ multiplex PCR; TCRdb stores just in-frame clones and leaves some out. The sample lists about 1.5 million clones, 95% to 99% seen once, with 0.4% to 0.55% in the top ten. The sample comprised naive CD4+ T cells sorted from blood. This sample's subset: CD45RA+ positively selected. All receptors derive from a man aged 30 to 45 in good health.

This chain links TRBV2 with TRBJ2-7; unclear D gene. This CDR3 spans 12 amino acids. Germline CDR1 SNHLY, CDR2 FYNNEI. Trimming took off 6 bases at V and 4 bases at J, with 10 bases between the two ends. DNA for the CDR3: TGTGCCAGCAGAACGACGTCTTACGAGCAGTACTTC. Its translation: CASRTTSYEQYF.

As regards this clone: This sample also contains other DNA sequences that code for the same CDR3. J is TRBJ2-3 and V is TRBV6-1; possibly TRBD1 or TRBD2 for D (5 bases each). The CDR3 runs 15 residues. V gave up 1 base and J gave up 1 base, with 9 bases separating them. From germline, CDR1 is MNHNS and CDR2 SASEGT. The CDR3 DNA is TGTGCCAGCAGTGAAGGCCAGGGACGCACAGATACGCAGTATTTT. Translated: CASSEGQGRTDTQYF.

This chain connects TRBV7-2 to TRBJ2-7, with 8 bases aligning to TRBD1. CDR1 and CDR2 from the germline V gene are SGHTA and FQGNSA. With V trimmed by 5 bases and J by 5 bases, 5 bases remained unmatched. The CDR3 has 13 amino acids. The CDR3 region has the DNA TGTGCCAGCAGCCCCGACAGGGGCGACGAGCAGTACTTC. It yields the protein CASSPDRGDEQYF. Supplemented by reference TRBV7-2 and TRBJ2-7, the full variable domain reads GAGVSQSPSNKVTEKGKDVELRCDPISGHTALYWYRQSLGQGLEFLIYFQGNSAPDKSGLPSDRFSAERTGGSVSTLTIQRTQQEDSAVYLCASSPDRGDEQYFGPGTRLTVT.

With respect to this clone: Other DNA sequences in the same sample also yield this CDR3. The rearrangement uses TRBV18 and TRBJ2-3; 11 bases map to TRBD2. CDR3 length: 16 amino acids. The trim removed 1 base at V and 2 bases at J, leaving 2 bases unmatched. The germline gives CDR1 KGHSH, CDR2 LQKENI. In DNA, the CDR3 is TGTGCCAGCTCACCACTAGCGGGAGGGACCACAGATACGCAGTATTTT. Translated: CASSPLAGGTTDTQYF.

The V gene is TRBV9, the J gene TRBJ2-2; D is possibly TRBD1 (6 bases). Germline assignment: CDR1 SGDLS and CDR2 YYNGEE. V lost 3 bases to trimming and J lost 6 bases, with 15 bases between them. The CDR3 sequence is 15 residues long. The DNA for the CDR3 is TGTGCCAGCAGCGCCCGTGGGGGCCCGGCCGGGGAGCTGTTTTTT. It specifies CASSARGGPAGELFF.

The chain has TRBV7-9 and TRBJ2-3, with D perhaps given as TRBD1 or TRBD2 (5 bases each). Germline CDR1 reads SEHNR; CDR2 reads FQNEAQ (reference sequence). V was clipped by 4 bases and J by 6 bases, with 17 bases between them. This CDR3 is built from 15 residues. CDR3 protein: CASSSGRDDKDTQYF. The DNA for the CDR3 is TGTGCCAGCAGCTCAGGCAGGGACGATAAGGATACGCAGTATTTT. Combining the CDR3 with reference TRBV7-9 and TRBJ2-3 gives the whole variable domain DTGVSQNPRHKITKRGQNVTFRCDPISEHNRLYWYRQTLGQGPEFLTYFQNEAQLEKSRLLSDRFSAERPKGSFSTLEIQRTEQGDSAMYLCASSSGRDDKDTQYFGPGTRLTVL.

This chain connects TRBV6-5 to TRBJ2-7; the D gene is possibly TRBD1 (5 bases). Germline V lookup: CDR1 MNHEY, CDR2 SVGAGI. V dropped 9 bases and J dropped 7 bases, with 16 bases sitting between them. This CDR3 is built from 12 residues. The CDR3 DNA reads TGTGCCAGTGGCCGCAGGGTGGGGGAGCAGTACTTC. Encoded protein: CASGRRVGEQYF.

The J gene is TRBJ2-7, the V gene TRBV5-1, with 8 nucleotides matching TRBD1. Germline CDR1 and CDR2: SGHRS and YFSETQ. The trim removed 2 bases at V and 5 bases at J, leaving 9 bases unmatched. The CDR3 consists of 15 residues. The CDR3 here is CASSLGVAGGDEQYF. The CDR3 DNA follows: TGCGCCAGCAGCTTAGGTGTGGCAGGGGGCGACGAGCAGTACTTC.

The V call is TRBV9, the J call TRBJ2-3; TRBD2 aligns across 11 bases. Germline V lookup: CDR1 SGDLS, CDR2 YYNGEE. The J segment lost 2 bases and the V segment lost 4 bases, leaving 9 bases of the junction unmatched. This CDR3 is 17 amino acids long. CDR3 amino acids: CASSPSGTSGLTDTQYF. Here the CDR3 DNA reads TGTGCCAGCAGCCCTTCCGGGACTAGCGGCCTCACAGATACGCAGTATTTT.

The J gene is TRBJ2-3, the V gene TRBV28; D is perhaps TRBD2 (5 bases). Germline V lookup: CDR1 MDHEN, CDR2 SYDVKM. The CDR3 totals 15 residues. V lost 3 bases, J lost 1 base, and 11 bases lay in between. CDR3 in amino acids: CASSFGLARTDTQYF. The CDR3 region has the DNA TGTGCCAGCAGTTTTGGTCTAGCCCGCACAGATACGCAGTATTTT.